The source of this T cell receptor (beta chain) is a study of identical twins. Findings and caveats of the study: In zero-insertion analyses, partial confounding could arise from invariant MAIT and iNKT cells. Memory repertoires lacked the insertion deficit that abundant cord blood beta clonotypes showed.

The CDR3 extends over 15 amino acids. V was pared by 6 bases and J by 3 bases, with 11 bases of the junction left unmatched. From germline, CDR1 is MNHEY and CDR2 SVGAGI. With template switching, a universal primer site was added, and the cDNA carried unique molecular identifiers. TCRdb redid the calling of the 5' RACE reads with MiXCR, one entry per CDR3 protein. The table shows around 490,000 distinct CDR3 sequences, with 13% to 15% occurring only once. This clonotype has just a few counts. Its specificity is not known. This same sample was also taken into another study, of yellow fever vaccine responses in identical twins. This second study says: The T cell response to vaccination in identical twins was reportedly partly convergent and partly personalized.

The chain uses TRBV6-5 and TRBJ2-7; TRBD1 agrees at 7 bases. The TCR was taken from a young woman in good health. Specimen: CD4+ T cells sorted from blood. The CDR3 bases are TGTGCCAGCAGATACGACAGGACAGGAAACTACGAGCAGTACTTC. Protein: CASRYDRTGNYEQYF.